This T cell receptor beta chain appears in the sequencing data of a study of brain T cells in children with intractable seizures. Study-wide points: Patients' HCMV serostatus was unknown; virus specificity rests on CDR3 similarity alone.

Trimming pared 3 bases from V and 10 bases from J, leaving 9 bases between. Germline-derived CDR1 and CDR2 are KGHSH and LQKENI. The CDR3 loop spans 12 amino acids. Surgery cases with the highest brain T cell transcript signatures were chosen for sequencing. Patients received at least one anti-epileptic drug before surgery. Profiled with immunoSEQ multiplex PCR; TCRdb holds only in-frame clones, not every one. The sample shows 110,000 or so clones, 90% to 95% of them seen only once. Details on this clone: Its antigen is currently unknown.

This chain connects TRBV18 to TRBJ2-2; D might be TRBD2 (6 bases). This sequence originates from a boy in the first two years of life with hemimegalencephaly and intractable seizures. Sequencing was performed on peripheral blood, taken at surgery. Here the CDR3 reads CASSPPGVELFF. DNA for the CDR3: TGTGCCAGCTCACCGCCGGGGGTGGAGCTGTTTTTT. Supplemented by reference TRBV18 and TRBJ2-2, the full variable domain reads NAGVMQNPRHLVRRRGQEARLRCSPMKGHSHVYWYRQLPEEGLKFMVYLQKENIIDESGMPKERFSAEFPKEGPSILRIQQVVRGDSAAYFCASSPPGVELFFGEGSRLTVL.